This TCR beta chain originates from a study of blood T cell repertoires in COVID-19. Study-wide context: From T cells, B-cell-depleted T cells, or PBMCs came the material, which was cDNA or gDNA.

The method was immunoSEQ multiplex PCR; TCRdb's version includes in-frame clones alone and lacks a portion of them. The sample records 190,000 or so clones, 80% to 90% being singletons. Trimming stripped 5 bases from V and 2 bases from J, with 19 bases between. The CDR3 contains 16 residues. Germline values: CDR1 MGHRA, CDR2 YSYEKL. The study drew participants aged about 18 to 90 years from 20 to 30 US areas. Categorization into cohorts depended on clinical history that participants reported. Donors of Cohort 3 who recovered were those that had two negative PCRs, clearance, or symptom resolution. The rearrangement joins TRBV4-1 to TRBJ2-7, with TRBD2 as a possible D gene (6 bases). What was sequenced was PBMCs or T cells enriched from blood (not recorded which). The receptor comes from a man in his thirties or forties who had recovered from COVID-19. The CDR3 region is CASSSPGKGGTYEQYF. DNA for the CDR3: TGCGCCAGCAGCTCCCCCGGTAAGGGCGGGACCTACGAGCAGTACTTC.